The 5 T cell receptor beta chains presented below share a single source sample, sequenced in a study of T cell responses to AZD1222 COVID-19 vaccine. Only in-frame clones appear in the TCRdb table, and some are missing; sequencing was by immunoSEQ multiplex PCR. Of under 250,000 clones detected, about 92% appear once; the ten largest clones hold over 0.95%. This sample comprised peripheral blood, obtained on day 0 of MenACWY control vaccination. These receptors were taken from an adult in good health.

This sequence joins TRBV5-8 and TRBJ1-2, with D perhaps matching TRBD1 (5 bases). CDR3 length: 13 amino acids. V lost 1 base, J lost 8 bases, and 12 bases lay in between. From germline, CDR1 is SGHTS and CDR2 YDEGEE. CDR3 amino acids: CASSLRGLRGYTF. CDR3 DNA sequence: TGTGCCAGCAGCTTGCGGGGGTTGCGGGGCTACACCTTC.

The chain links TRBV5-1 to TRBJ1-5; D ambiguous. CDR3 size: 15 residues. Germline V lookup: CDR1 SGHRS, CDR2 YFSETQ. The ends were cut back, 0 bases at V and 7 bases at J, with 14 bases in the middle. As DNA, the CDR3 is TGCGCCAGCAGCTTGGGTGAGGCAGACGGGCAGCCCCAGCATTTT. It encodes CASSLGEADGQPQHF.

The V gene is TRBV29-1, the J gene TRBJ1-2; no clear D gene. Trimming left V 4 bases short and J 6 bases short, with 15 bases between. The germline gives CDR1 SQVTM, CDR2 ANQGSEA. The CDR3 runs to 13 residues. CDR3 amino acids: CSVVGSRRDGYTF. The DNA for the CDR3 is TGCAGCGTTGTCGGTAGCAGGAGAGATGGCTACACCTTC.

The CDR3 region has the DNA TGCAGTGCTAACCGGGACCAGAGTCACACCTTC. It codes for CSANRDQSHTF. This sequence joins TRBV20-1 and TRBJ1-2, with a weak D call TRBD1 (5 bases). The CDR3 loop spans 11 amino acids. V was trimmed by 4 bases and J by 12 bases, leaving 15 bases between them. The V gene's germline CDR1 is DFQATT and CDR2 SNEGSKA (reference sequence).

This rearrangement joins TRBV20-1 to TRBJ1-5; 9 positions match TRBD1. CDR1 is DFQATT, CDR2 SNEGSKA, per germline (reference sequence). The V gene end was trimmed by 3 bases and the J gene end by 1 base; junction bases not matched to a gene: 4. CDR3 length: 15 amino acids. CDR3 region: CSASPGQGSNQPQHF. The CDR3 nucleotides are TGCAGTGCTAGTCCGGGACAGGGAAGCAATCAGCCCCAGCATTTT.